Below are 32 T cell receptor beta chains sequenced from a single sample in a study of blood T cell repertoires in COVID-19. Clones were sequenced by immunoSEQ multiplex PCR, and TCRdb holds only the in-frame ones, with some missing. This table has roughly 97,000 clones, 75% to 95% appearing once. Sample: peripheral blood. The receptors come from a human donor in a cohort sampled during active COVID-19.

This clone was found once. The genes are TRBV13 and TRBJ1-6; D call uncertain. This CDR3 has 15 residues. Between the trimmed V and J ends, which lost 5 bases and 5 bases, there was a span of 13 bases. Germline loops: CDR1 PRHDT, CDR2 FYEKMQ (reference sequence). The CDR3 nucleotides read TGTGCCAGCAGCGATAGGCGGGGTCATAATTCACCCCTCCACTTT. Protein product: CASSDRRGHNSPLHF.

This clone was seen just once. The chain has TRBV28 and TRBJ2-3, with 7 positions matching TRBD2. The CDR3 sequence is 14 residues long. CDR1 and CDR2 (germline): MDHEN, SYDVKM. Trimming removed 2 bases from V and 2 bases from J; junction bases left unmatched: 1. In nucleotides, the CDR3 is TGTGCCAGCAGTTTAGGACTAGTCACAGATACGCAGTATTTT. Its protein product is CASSLGLVTDTQYF.

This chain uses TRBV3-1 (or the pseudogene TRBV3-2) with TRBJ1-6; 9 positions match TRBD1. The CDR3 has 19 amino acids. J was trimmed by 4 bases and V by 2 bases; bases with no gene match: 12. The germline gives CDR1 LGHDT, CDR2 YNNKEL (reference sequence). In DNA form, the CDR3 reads TGTGCCAGCAGCCAACCCACAGGGGGCGGCGGAAAGTATAATTCACCCCTCCACTTT. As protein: CASSQPTGGGGKYNSPLHF.

The CDR3 reads CASSLAAGEVFYGYTF. Here the CDR3 DNA reads TGTGCCAGCAGCTTAGCCGCAGGGGAAGTGTTCTATGGCTACACCTTC. The rearrangement uses TRBV11-2 and TRBJ1-2, with a tentative D call TRBD1 (6 bases). The CDR3 runs to 16 residues. V lost 1 base, J lost 4 bases, and 16 bases lay in between. Per germline, CDR1 SGHAT and CDR2 FQNNGV.

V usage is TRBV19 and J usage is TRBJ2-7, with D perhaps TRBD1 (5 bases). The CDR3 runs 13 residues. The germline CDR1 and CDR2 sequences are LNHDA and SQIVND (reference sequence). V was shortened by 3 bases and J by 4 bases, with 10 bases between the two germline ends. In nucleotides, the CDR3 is TGTGCCAGTAGTATCGGTAGGGGTTACGAGCAGTACTTC. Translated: CASSIGRGYEQYF.

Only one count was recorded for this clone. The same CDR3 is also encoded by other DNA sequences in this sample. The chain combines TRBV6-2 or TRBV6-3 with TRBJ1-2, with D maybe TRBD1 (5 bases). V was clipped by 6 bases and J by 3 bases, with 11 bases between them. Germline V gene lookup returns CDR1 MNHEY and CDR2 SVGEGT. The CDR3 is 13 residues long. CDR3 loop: CASSPSGDYGYTF. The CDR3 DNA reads TGTGCCAGCAGCCCCTCGGGGGACTATGGCTACACCTTC.

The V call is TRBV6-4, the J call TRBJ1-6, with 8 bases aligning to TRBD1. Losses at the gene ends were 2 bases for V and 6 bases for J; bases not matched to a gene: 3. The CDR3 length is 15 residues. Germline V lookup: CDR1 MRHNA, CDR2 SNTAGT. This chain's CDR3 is CASSDGGQGNSPLHF. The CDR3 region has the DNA TGTGCCAGCAGTGACGGAGGACAGGGTAATTCACCCCTCCACTTT.

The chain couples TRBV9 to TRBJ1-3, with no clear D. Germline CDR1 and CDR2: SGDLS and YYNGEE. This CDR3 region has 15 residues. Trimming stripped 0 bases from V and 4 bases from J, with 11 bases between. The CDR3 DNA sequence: TGTGCCAGCAGCGTAGGCGAGGGAGCGGGAAACACCATATATTTT. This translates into CASSVGEGAGNTIYF.

DNA for the CDR3: TGTGCCAGCGGGGGCCTGAGCTCCTACGAGCAGTACTTC. Its translation: CASGGLSSYEQYF. The chain is built from TRBV6-5 and TRBJ2-7; perhaps TRBD1 as D (6 bases). Between the trimmed V and J ends, which lost 8 bases and 0 bases, there was a span of 11 bases. CDR1 is MNHEY, CDR2 SVGAGI, per germline. The CDR3 runs 13 residues.

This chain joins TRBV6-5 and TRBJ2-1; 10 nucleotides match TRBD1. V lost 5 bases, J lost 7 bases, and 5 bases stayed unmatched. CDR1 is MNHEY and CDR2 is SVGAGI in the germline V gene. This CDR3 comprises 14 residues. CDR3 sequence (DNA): TGTGCCAGCAGTCCGGGACAGGGGATTAATGAGCAGTTCTTC. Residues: CASSPGQGINEQFF.

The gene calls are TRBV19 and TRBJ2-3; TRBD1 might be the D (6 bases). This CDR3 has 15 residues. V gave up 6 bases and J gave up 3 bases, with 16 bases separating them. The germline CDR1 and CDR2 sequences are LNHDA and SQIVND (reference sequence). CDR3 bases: TGTGCCAGTAGATTCGAGGGGACAAGTACAGATACGCAGTATTTT. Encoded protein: CASRFEGTSTDTQYF.

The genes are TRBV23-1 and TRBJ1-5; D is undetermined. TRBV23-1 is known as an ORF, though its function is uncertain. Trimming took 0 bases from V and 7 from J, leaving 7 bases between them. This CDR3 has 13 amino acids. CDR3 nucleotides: TGCGCCAGCAGTCAATCGCGTGTGCAGCCCCAGCATTTT. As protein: CASSQSRVQPQHF.

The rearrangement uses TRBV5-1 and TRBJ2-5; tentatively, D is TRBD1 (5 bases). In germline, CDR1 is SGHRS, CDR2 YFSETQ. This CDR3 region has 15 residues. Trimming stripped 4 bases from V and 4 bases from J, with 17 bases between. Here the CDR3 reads CASSPQGASGETQYF. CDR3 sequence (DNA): TGCGCCAGCAGCCCGCAAGGGGCGTCTGGAGAGACCCAGTACTTC.

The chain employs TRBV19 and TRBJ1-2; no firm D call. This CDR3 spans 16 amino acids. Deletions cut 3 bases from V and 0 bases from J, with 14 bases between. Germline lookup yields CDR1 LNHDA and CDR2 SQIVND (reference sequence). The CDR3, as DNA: TGTGCCAGTAGTATTTGGGCAGCGGTTGCTAACTATGGCTACACCTTC. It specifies CASSIWAAVANYGYTF.

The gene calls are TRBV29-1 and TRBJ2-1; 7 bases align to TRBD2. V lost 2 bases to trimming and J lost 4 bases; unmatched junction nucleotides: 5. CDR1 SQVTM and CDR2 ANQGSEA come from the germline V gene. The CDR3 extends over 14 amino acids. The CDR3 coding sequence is TGCAGCGTTGAATGGGAGGGAGGGTACAATGAGCAGTTCTTC. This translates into CSVEWEGGYNEQFF.

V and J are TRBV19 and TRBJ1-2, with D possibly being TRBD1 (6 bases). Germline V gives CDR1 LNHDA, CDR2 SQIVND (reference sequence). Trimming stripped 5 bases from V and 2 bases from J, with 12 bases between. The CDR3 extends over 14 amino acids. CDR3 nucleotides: TGTGCCAGTAGTTCCATTCAGGGGAACTATGGCTACACCTTC. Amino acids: CASSSIQGNYGYTF.

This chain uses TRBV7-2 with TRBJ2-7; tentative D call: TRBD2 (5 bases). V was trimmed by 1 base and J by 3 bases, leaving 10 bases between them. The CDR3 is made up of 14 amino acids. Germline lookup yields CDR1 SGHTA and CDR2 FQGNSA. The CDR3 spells CASSLEDAGYEQYF. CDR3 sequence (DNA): TGTGCCAGCAGCTTAGAGGATGCGGGCTACGAGCAGTACTTC. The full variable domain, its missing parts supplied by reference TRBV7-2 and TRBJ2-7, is GAGVSQSPSNKVTEKGKDVELRCDPISGHTALYWYRQSLGQGLEFLIYFQGNSAPDKSGLPSDRFSAERTGGSVSTLTIQRTQQEDSAVYLCASSLEDAGYEQYFGPGTRLTVT.

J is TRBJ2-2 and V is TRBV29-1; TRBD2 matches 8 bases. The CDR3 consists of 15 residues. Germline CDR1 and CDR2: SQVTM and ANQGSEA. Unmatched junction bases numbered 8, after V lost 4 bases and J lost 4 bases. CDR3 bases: TGCAGCGTTGGGGCCCGCGGGGGGAGCACCGGGGAGCTGTTTTTT. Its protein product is CSVGARGGSTGELFF.

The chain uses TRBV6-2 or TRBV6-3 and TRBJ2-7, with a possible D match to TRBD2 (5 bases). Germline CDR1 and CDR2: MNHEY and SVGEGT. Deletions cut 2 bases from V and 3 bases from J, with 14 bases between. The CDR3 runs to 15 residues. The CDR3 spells CASSYGGRQDYEQYF. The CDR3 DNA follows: TGTGCCAGCAGTTACGGAGGCAGGCAGGACTACGAGCAGTACTTC.

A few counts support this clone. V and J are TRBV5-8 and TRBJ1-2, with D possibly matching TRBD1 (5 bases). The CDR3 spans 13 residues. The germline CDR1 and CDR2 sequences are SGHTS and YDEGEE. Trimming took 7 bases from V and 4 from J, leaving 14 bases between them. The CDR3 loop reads CASDKGQTYGYTF. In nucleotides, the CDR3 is TGTGCCAGCGACAAGGGGCAGACCTATGGCTACACCTTC. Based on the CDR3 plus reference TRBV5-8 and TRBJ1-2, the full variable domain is EAGVTQSPTHLIKTRGQQATLRCSPISGHTSVYWYQQALGLGLQFLLWYDEGEERNRGNFPPRFSGRQFPNYSSELNVNALELEDSALYLCASDKGQTYGYTFGSGTRLTVV.

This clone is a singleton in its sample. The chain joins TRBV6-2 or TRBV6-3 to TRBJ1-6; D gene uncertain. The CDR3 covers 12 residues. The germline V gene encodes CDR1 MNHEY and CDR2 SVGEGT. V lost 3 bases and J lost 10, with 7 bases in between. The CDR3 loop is CASSYIRSPLHF. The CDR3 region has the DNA TGTGCCAGCAGTTATATTCGGTCACCCCTCCACTTT.

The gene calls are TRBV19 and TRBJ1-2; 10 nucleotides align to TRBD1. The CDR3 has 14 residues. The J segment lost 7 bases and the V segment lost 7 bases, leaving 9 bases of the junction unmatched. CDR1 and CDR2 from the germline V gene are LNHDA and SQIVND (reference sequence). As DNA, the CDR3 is TGTGCCAGTACTGCTCCGGGACAGGGGCCTGGCTACACCTTC. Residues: CASTAPGQGPGYTF.

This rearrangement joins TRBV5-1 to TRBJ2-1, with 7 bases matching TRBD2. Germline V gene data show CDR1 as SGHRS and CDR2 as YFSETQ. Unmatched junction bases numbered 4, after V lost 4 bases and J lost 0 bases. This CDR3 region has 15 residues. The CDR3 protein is CASSASGFSYNEQFF. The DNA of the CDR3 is TGCGCCAGCAGCGCTAGCGGTTTCTCCTACAATGAGCAGTTCTTC.

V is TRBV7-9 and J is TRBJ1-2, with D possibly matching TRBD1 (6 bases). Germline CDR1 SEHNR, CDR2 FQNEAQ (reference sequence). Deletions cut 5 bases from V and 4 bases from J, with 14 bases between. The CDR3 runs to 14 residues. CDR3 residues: CASSPHREGYGYTF. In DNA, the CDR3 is TGTGCCAGCAGCCCTCACAGGGAAGGCTATGGCTACACCTTC.

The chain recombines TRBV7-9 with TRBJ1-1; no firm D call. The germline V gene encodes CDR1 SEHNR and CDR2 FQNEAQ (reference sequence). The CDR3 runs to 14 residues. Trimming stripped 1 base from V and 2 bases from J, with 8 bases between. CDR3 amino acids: CASSLESPNTEAFF. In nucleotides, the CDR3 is TGTGCCAGCAGCTTAGAATCTCCTAACACTGAAGCTTTCTTT.

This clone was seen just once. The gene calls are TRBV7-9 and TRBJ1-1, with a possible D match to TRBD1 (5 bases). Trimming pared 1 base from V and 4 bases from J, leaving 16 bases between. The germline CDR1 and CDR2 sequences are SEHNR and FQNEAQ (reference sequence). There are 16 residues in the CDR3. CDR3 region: CASSLDVWGDSTEAFF. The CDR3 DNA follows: TGTGCCAGCAGCTTAGACGTATGGGGGGATAGCACTGAAGCTTTCTTT.

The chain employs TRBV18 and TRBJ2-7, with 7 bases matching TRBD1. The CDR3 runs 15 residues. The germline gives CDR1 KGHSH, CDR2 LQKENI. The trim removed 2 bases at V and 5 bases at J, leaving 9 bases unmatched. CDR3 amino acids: CASSPYLGQADEQYF. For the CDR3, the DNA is TGTGCCAGCTCACCATACTTAGGACAGGCTGACGAGCAGTACTTC.

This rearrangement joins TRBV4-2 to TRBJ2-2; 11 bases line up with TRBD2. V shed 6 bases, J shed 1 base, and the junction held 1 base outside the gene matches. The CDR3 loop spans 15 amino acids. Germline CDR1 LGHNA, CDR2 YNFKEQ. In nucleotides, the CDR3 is TGTGCCAGCAGGGGACTAGCGGAGAACACCGGGGAGCTGTTTTTT. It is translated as CASRGLAENTGELFF.

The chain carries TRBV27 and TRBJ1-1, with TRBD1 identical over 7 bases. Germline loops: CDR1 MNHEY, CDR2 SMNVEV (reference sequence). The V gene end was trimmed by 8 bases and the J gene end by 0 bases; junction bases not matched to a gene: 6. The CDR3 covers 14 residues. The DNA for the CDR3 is TGTGCCAGCGGAGGGACAGTTCTGAACACTGAAGCTTTCTTT. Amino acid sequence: CASGGTVLNTEAFF.

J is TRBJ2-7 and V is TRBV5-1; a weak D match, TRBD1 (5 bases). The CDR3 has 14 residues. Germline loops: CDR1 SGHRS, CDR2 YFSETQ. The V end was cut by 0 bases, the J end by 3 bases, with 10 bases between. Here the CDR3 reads CASSLGQLSYEQYF. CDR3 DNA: TGCGCCAGCAGCTTGGGACAGTTGAGCTACGAGCAGTACTTC.

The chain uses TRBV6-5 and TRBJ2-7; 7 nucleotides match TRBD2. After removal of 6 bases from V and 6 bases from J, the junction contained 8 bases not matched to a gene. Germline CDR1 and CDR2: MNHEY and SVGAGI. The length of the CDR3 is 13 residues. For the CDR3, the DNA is TGTGCCAGCAGAGAGCGGGGTATGGGCGAGCAGTACTTC. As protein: CASRERGMGEQYF.

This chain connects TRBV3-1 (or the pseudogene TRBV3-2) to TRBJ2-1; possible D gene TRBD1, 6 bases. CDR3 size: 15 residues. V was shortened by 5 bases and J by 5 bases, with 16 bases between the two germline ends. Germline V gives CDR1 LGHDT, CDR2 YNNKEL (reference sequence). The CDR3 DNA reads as TGTGCCAGCAGCTCGAAGTGGGGGCGGGACAATGAGCAGTTCTTC. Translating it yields CASSSKWGRDNEQFF.